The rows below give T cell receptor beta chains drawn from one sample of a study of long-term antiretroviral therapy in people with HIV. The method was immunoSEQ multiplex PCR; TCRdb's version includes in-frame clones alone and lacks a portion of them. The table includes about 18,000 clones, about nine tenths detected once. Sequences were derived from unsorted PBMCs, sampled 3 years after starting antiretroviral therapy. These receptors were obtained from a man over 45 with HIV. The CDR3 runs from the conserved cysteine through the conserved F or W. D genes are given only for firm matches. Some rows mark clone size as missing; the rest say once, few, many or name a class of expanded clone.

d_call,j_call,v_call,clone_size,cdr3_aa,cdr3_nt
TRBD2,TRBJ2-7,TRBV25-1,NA,CASSGIAGSSSYEQYF,TGTGCCAGCAGTGGCATAGCGGGGTCGAGCTCCTACGAGCAGTACTTC
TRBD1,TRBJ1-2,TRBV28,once,CASSSPPTGTDNYGYTF,TGTGCCAGCAGTAGTCCTCCCACCGGGACAGATAACTATGGCTACACCTTC
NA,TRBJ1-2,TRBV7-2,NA,CASSLFSTERHSYGYTF,TGTGCCAGCAGCTTATTCAGTACAGAAAGGCACTCCTATGGCTACACCTTC
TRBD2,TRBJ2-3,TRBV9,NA,CASSVVTSGFSTDTQYF,TGTGCCAGCAGCGTAGTCACTAGCGGATTTAGCACAGATACGCAGTATTTT
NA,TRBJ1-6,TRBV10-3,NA,CAITGSYNSPLHF,TGTGCCATCACTGGGTCCTATAATTCACCCCTCCACTTT
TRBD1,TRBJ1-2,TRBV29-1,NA,CSVAAGGAGYGYTF,TGCAGCGTTGCGGCAGGGGGCGCGGGCTATGGCTACACCTTC
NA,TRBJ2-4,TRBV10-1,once,CASSEGENIQYF,TGCGCCAGCAGTGAAGGGGAAAACATTCAGTACTTC
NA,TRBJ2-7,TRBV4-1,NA,CASSQDNTASLSYEQYF,TGCGCCAGCAGCCAAGACAATACGGCCTCCCTCTCCTACGAGCAGTACTTC
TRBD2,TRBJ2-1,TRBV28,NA,CASGGLADYNEQFF,TGTGCCAGCGGGGGACTAGCGGACTACAATGAGCAGTTCTTC
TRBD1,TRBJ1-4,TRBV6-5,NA,CASSYVGGDEKLFF,TGTGCCAGCAGTTACGTAGGGGGCGATGAAAAACTGTTTTTT
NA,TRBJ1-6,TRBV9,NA,CASSPTSTALSPLHF,TGTGCCAGCAGCCCCACATCTACAGCCTTATCACCCCTCCACTTT
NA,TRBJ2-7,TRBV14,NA,CASSQDVSPGYTYEQYF,TGTGCCAGCAGCCAAGACGTCAGCCCGGGATACACCTACGAGCAGTACTTC
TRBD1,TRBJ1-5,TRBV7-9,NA,CASSPLTGANQPQHF,TGTGCCAGCAGTCCCTTGACAGGGGCCAATCAGCCCCAGCATTTT
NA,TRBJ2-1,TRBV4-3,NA,CASSQDWGGNNEQFF,TGCGCCAGCAGCCAAGATTGGGGGGGCAACAATGAGCAGTTCTTC
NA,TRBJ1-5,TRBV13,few,CASSFGSNQPQHF,TGTGCCAGCAGCTTCGGTAGCAATCAGCCCCAGCATTTT
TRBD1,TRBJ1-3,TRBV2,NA,CASSEVRTGPGNTIYF,TGTGCCAGCAGTGAAGTCCGGACAGGGCCAGGAAACACCATATATTTT
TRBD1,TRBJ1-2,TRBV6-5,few,CASRTGWGYGYTF,TGTGCCAGCAGGACAGGGTGGGGCTATGGCTACACCTTC
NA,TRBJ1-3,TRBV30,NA,CAWTTDSSGNTIYF,TGTGCCTGGACCACCGACAGCTCTGGAAACACCATATATTTT
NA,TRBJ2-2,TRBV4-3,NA,CASSQVPSTGELFF,TGCGCCAGCAGCCAAGTGCCGAGCACCGGGGAGCTGTTTTTT
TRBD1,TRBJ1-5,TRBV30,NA,CAWSQGQGGQPQHF,TGTGCCTGGAGTCAGGGACAGGGAGGTCAGCCCCAGCATTTT
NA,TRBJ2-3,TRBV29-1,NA,CSVELHSTDTQYF,TGCAGCGTTGAACTTCATAGCACAGATACGCAGTATTTT
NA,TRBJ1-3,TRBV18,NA,CASSPPTTGAGNTIYF,TGTGCCAGCTCACCTCCGACGACAGGCGCTGGAAACACCATATATTTT
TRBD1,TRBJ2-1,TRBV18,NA,CASSSQTGVNEQFF,TGTGCCAGCTCAAGCCAAACAGGGGTCAATGAGCAGTTCTTC
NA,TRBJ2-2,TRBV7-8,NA,CASSPIRGVGELFF,TGTGCCAGCAGCCCCATAAGAGGGGTCGGGGAGCTGTTTTTT
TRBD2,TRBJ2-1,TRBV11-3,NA,CASSPGLAGGQGNEQFF,TGTGCCAGCAGCCCTGGACTAGCGGGGGGACAAGGGAATGAGCAGTTCTTC
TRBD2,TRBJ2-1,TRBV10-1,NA,CASSSGRGYNEQFF,TGCGCCAGCAGCAGCGGGAGAGGCTACAATGAGCAGTTCTTC
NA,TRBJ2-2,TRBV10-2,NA,CASSDLPGRKNTGELFF,TGCGCCAGCAGTGACCTCCCGGGACGGAAGAACACCGGGGAGCTGTTTTTT
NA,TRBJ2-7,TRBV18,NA,CASSQQGYEQYF,TGTGCCAGCTCACAGCAGGGTTACGAGCAGTACTTC
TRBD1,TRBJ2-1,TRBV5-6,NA,CASRLRDRYNEQFF,TGTGCCAGCAGGTTGAGGGACAGATACAATGAGCAGTTCTTC
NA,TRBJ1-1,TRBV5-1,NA,CASIGNTEAFF,TGCGCCAGCATAGGGAACACTGAAGCTTTCTTT
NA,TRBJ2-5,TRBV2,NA,CASSAETGQETQYF,TGTGCCAGCAGTGCCGAAACAGGCCAAGAGACCCAGTACTTC
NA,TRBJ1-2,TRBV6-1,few,CASSEDGRYGYTF,TGTGCCAGCAGTGAAGACGGACGTTATGGCTACACCTTC
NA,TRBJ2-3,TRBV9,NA,CASDGRSSTDTQYF,TGTGCCAGCGACGGACGATCTAGCACAGATACGCAGTATTTT
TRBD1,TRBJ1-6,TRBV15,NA,CATNEGAPNNSPLHF,TGTGCCACTAATGAGGGGGCTCCAAATAATTCACCCCTCCACTTT
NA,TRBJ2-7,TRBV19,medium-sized,CASSMDVGTYEQYF,TGTGCCAGTAGTATGGACGTCGGGACCTACGAGCAGTACTTC
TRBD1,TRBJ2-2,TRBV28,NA,CASSLSLPGGTGELFF,TGTGCCAGCAGTTTATCACTACCAGGGGGTACCGGGGAGCTGTTTTTT
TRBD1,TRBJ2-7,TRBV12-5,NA,CASGFALGGLPYEQYF,TGTGCTAGTGGTTTCGCACTAGGGGGCCTACCCTACGAGCAGTACTTC
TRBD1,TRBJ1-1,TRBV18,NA,CASSPPTGADTEAFF,TGTGCCAGCTCACCTCCGACAGGGGCGGACACTGAAGCTTTCTTT
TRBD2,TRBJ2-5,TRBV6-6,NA,CASSLRLAGTQETQYF,TGTGCCAGCAGCCTGAGACTAGCGGGGACCCAAGAGACCCAGTACTTC
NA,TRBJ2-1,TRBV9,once,CASSVAESSQFF,TGTGCCAGCAGCGTAGCTGAATCTTCGCAGTTCTTC
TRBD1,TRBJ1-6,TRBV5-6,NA,CASSFGQALPYNSPLHF,TGTGCCAGCAGCTTTGGACAGGCGTTACCCTATAATTCACCCCTCCACTTT